The sequence of this T cell receptor beta chain was determined in a study of blood T cell repertoires in COVID-19 (dated by TCRdb to the early 2020s). Context from the whole study: Collaborator samples came from the United States, Italy and Spain and covered acute and convalescent phases of COVID-19. The prospective study material was composed of cDNA or gDNA derived from T cells, B-cell-depleted T cells, or PBMCs. Deeply sampled blood TCRbeta repertoires from subjects exposed to, actively infected with, or recovered from COVID-19 were included in the dataset. A de-identified subject ID, COVID-19 status, age in years and sex were almost always included in the sample metadata. Samples came from the ongoing ImmuneRACE study (first 160 participants) plus 1,254 subjects from 6 global collaborators. A freely available public database, intended as a resource for researchers studying the immune response to SARS-CoV-2, is where the repertoires were released. Where HLA class I and class II types were available, the types were taken from metadata supplied by the sample provider, not from assay-based typing. General conclusions and limits of the study: Clinical and demographic metadata were provided uncurated, with the amount varying by source and participant.

TCRbeta CDR3 regions were amplified from genomic DNA by means of the immunoSEQ Assay, a bias-controlled multiplex PCR. The study's processing was this. Within the assay, amplification of reference gene primers was used to estimate how many nucleated cells each sample contained. To quantify the absolute abundance of each unique TCRbeta CDR3 rearrangement, sequence reads were collapsed and filtered. For each sample, productive Simpson clonality was calculated as the square root of Simpson's diversity index over productive rearrangements. In TCRdb, the immuneACCESS table is reduced to in-frame sequences with V and J assigned. These tables do not hold every clone; where another copy was compared, an unresolved V gene accounts for under half, and the others remain unexplained. V, J and clone size are those of that table, while D and trimming were read from the DNA. The sample table shows under 300,000 clones, and around 85% are seen once. The ten largest clones take up more than 10% of the sample.

One collaborating source in Seattle enrolled patients while the patients were actively infected and followed the patients over time throughout the course of disease. Collaborating institutions collected whole blood in K2EDTA tubes following their own protocols. For TCRbeta analysis, collaborator samples were shipped as frozen whole blood, as isolated PBMCs, or as DNA extracted from either sample type. A note on this clone: The target of this receptor is not known. There are no base qualities to consult, and no much larger clone falls within one base.

The material sequenced was peripheral blood. The receptor was isolated from a woman aged 25 to 39 with COVID-19, enrolled during active disease.

At the DNA level, the sequence is TGTGCCAGCAGCTTAACCCGGGACACTTCCTACGAGCAGTACTTC. The translation is CASSLTRDTSYEQYF. Here the chain combines TRBV7-2 and TRBJ2-7; TRBD1 could be the D gene, as 6 bases match. CDR1 is given as SGHTA and CDR2 as FQGNSA, both from the germline V gene. From the cysteine up to the phenylalanine, the CDR3 has a length of 15 residues. CDR3 DNA only is kept here, 45 bases in frame from base 1. V gives up 2 bases and J gives up 1 base, and the segment between their germline ends measures 12 bases.